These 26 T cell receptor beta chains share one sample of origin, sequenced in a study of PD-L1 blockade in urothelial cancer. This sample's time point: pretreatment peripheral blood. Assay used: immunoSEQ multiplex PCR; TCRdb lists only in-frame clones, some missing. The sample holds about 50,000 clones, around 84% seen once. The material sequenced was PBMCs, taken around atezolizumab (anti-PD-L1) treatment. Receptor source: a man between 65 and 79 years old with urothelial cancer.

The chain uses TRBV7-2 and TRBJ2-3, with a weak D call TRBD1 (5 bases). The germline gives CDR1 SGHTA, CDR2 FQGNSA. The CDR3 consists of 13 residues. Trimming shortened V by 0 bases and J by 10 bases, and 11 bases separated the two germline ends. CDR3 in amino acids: CASSLAGVLAQYF. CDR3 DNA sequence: TGTGCCAGCAGCTTAGCAGGGGTTCTGGCGCAGTATTTT.

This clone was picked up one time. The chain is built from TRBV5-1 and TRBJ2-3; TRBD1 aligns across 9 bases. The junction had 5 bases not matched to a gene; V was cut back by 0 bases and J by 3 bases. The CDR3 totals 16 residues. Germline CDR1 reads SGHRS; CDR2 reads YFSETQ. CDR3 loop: CASSLGQGVGTDTQYF. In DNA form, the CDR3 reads TGCGCCAGCAGCTTGGGACAGGGGGTAGGAACAGATACGCAGTATTTT. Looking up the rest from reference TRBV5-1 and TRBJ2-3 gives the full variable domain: KAGVTQTPRYLIKTRGQQVTLSCSPISGHRSVSWYQQTPGQGLQFLFEYFSETQRNKGNFPGRFSGRQFSNSRSEMNVSTLELGDSALYLCASSLGQGVGTDTQYFGPGTRLTVL.

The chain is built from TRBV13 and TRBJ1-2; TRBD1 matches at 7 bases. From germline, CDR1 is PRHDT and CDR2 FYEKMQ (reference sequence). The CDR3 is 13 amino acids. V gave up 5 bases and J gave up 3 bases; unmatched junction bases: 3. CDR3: CASSTGTDYGYTF. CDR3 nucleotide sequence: TGTGCCAGCAGCACCGGGACAGACTATGGCTACACCTTC.

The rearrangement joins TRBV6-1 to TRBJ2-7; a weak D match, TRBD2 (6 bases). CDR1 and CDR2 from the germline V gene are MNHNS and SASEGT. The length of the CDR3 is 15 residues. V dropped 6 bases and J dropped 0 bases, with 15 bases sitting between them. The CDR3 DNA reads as TGTGCCAGCAGGGAGGGCCCGTTGAGCTCCTACGAGCAGTACTTC. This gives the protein CASREGPLSSYEQYF.

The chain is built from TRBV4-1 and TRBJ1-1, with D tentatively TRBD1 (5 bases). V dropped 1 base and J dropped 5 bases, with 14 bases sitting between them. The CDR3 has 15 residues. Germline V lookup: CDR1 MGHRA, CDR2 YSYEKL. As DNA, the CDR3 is TGCGCCAGCAGCCAAGTCGGGGGGATCCGGACTGAAGCTTTCTTT. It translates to CASSQVGGIRTEAFF.

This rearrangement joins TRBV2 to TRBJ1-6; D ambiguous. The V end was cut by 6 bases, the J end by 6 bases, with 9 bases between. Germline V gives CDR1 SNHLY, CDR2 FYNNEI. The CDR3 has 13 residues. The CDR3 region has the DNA TGTGCCAGCAGAGAAAGCCTTAATTCACCCCTCCACTTT. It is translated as CASRESLNSPLHF.

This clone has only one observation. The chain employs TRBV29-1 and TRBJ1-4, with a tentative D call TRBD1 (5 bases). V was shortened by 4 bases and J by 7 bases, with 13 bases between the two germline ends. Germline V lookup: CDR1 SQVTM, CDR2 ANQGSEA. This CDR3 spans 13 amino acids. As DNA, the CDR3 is TGCAGCGTTGGTACCAGGGTTGGTGAAAAACTGTTTTTT. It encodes CSVGTRVGEKLFF.

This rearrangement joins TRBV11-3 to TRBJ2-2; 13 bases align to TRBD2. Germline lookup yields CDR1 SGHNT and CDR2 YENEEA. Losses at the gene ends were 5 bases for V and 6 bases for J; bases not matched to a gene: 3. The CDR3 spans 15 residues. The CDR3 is CASSPGLAGSGELFF. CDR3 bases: TGTGCCAGCAGCCCGGGACTAGCGGGGTCCGGGGAGCTGTTTTTT.

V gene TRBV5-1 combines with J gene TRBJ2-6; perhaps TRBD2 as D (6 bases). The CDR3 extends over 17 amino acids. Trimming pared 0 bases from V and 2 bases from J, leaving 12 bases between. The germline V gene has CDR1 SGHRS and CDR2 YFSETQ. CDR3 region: CASSLAPGAPGANVLTF. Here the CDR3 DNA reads TGCGCCAGCAGCTTGGCCCCGGGAGCACCTGGGGCCAACGTCCTGACTTTC.

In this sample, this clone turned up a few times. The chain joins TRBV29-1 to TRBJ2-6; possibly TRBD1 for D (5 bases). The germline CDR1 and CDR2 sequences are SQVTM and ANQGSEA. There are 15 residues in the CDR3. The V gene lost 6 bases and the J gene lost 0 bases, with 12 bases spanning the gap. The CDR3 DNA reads TGCAGCGTCGATTTACAGGACTCTGGGGCCAACGTCCTGACTTTC. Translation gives CSVDLQDSGANVLTF.

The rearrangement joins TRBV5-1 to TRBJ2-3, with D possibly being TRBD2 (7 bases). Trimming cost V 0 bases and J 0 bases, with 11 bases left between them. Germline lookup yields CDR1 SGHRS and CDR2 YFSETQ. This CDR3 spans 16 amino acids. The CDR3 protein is CASSLGGGGSTDTQYF. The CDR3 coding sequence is TGCGCCAGCAGCTTGGGGGGGGGCGGTAGCACAGATACGCAGTATTTT.

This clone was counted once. The CDR3 protein is CASSEAGGKETQYF. For the CDR3, the DNA is TGTGCCAGCAGTGAAGCAGGGGGCAAAGAGACCCAGTACTTC. The J gene is TRBJ2-5, the V gene TRBV2; 7 bases fit TRBD1. With V trimmed by 0 bases and J by 3 bases, 1 base remained unmatched. The CDR3 sequence is 14 residues long. In germline, CDR1 is SNHLY, CDR2 FYNNEI.

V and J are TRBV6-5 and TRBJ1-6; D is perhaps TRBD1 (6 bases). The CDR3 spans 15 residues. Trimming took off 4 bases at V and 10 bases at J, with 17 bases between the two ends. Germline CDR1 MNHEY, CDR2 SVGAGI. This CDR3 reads CASSSGQRGGSPLHF. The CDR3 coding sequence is TGTGCCAGCAGTTCGGGCCAGCGAGGGGGATCACCCCTCCACTTT.

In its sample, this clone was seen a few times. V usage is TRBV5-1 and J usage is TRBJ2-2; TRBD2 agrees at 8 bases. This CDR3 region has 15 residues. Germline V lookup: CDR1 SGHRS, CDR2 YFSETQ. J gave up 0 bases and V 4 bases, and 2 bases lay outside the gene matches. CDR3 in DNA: TGCGCCAGCAGCGGGGGACTAGCGAACACCGGGGAGCTGTTTTTT. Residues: CASSGGLANTGELFF.

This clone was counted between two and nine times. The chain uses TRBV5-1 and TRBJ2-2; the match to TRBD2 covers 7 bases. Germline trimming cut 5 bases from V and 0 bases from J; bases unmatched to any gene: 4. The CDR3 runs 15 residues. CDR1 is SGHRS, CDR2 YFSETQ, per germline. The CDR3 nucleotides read TGCGCCAGCAGGTGGGGAGGGGCGAACACCGGGGAGCTGTTTTTT. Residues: CASRWGGANTGELFF.

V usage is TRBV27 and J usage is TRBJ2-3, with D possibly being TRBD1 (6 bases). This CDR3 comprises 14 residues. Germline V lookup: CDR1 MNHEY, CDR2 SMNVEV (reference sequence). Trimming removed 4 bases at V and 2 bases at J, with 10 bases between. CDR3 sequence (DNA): TGTGCCAGCAGTTCCTGGACAGCCACAGATACGCAGTATTTT. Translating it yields CASSSWTATDTQYF.

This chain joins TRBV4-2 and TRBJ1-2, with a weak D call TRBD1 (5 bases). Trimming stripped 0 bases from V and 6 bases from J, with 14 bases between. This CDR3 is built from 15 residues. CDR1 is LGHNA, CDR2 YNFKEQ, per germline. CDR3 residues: CASSQESGGSDGYTF. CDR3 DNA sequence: TGTGCCAGCAGCCAAGAGTCGGGGGGGAGTGATGGCTACACCTTC.

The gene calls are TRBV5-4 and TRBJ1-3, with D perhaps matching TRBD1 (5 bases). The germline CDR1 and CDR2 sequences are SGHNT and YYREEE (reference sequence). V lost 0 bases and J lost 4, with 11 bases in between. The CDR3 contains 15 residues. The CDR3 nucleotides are TGTGCCAGCAGCTTGGATAGGGGAACCGGAAACACCATATATTTT. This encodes CASSLDRGTGNTIYF.

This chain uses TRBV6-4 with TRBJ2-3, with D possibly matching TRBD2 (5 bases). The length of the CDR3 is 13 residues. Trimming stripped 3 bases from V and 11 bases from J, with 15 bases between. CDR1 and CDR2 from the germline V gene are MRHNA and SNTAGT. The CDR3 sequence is CASSEMEAGLQYF. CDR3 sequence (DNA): TGTGCCAGCAGTGAAATGGAGGCGGGTTTGCAGTATTTT.

The CDR3 DNA reads TGTGCCAGCAGCGGGGTACGGGGGGATACGCAGTATTTT. It is translated as CASSGVRGDTQYF. The chain combines TRBV7-2 with TRBJ2-3; perhaps TRBD2 as D (6 bases). Germline V gives CDR1 SGHTA, CDR2 FQGNSA. V gave up 5 bases and J gave up 6 bases, with 12 bases separating them. The length of the CDR3 is 13 residues.

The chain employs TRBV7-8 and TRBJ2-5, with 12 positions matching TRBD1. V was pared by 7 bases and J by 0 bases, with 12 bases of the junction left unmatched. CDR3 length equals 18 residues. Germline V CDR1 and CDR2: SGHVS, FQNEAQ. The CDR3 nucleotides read TGTGCCAGCAAGGCCGGGACAGGGGGCTTCGTGGACCAAGAGACCCAGTACTTC. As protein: CASKAGTGGFVDQETQYF. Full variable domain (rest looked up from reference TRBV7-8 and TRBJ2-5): GAGVSQSPRYKVAKRGQDVALRCDPISGHVSLFWYQQALGQGPEFLTYFQNEAQLDKSGLPSDRFFAERPEGSVSTLKIQRTQQEDSAVYLCASKAGTGGFVDQETQYFGPGTRLLVL.

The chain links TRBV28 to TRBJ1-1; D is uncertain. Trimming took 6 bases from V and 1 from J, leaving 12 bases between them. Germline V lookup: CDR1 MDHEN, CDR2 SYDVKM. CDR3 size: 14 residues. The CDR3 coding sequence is TGTGCCAGCAGCCGAGTGTCCTGGAACACTGAAGCTTTCTTT. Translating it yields CASSRVSWNTEAFF. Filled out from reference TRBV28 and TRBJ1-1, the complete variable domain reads DVKVTQSSRYLVKRTGEKVFLECVQDMDHENMFWYRQDPGLGLRLIYFSYDVKMKEKGDIPEGYSVSREKKERFSLILESASTNQTSMYLCASSRVSWNTEAFFGQGTRLTVV.

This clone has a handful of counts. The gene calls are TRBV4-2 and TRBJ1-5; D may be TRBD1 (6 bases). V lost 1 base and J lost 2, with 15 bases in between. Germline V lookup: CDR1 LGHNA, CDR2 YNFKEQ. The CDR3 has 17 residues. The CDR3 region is CASSQVGGGIGNQPQHF. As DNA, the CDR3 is TGTGCCAGCAGCCAAGTGGGTGGGGGCATAGGCAATCAGCCCCAGCATTTT.

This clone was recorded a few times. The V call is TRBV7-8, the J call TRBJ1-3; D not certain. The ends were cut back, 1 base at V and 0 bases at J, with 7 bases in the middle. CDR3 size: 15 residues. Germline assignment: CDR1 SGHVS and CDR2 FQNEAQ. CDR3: CASSLGARSGNTIYF. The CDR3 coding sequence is TGTGCCAGCAGCTTAGGGGCTCGCTCTGGAAACACCATATATTTT.

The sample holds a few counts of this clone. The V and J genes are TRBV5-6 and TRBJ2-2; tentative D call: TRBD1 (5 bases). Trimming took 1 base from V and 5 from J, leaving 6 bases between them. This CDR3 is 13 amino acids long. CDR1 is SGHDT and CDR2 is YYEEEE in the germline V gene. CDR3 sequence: CASSLQGTGELFF. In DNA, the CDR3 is TGTGCCAGCAGCTTGCAGGGAACCGGGGAGCTGTTTTTT.

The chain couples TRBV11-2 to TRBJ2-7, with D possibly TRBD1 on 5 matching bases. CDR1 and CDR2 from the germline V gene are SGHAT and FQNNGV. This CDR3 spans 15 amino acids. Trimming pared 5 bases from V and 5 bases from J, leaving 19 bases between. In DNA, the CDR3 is TGTGCCAGCAGCCACTTTCAGGGTGGGTTAGACGAGCAGTACTTC. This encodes CASSHFQGGLDEQYF. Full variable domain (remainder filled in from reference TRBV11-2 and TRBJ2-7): EAGVAQSPRYKIIEKRQSVAFWCNPISGHATLYWYQQILGQGPKLLIQFQNNGVVDDSQLPKDRFSAERLKGVDSTLKIQPAKLEDSAVYLCASSHFQGGLDEQYFGPGTRLTVT.